This T cell receptor (beta chain) was captured by sequencing in a study of cytomegalovirus exposure and HLA in healthy donors. Study overall: A preliminary data release comprised 70 million to 95 million unique TCRs obtained from HLA-typed donors.

As for this clone: The antigen is not known.

Primers included in the PCR were 60 Vbeta and 13 Jbeta primers. Libraries were prepared by immunoSEQ multiplex PCR; TCRdb keeps only in-frame clonotypes and omits some of them. The table shows roughly 100,000 clones, with around 80% occurring only once. The CDR3 extends over 14 amino acids. Germline V CDR1 and CDR2: SEHNR, FQNEAQ (reference sequence). V was shortened by 1 base and J by 2 bases, with 9 bases between the two germline ends. Study-wide results and limits: Most of the CMV-associated TCR beta chains (in a later analysis) appeared to be HLA-restricted. The authors confirmed in vitro that a few CMV-associated chains were specific for CMV antigens.

Sequencing was performed on PBMCs. The rearrangement links TRBV7-9 to TRBJ2-7, with unresolved D. This clonotype was sampled from a woman in her forties in good health and CMV-seronegative. CDR3 amino acids: CASSLEPDPYEQYF. CDR3 nucleotide sequence: TGTGCCAGCAGCTTAGAGCCCGATCCCTACGAGCAGTACTTC.